The clone carrying this TCR beta chain was counted between two and nine times. The target antigen is unknown. The sample comes from a study of early T cells in non-severe SARS-CoV-2 infection. Study at large: Sequenced material consisted of bulk RNA (from unsorted whole blood), and chains were unpaired.

Study results and limitations: CD4 and private specificities were missed by VDJdb matching, which favored anti-spike CD8 responses.

The TCR library protocol attached unique molecular identifiers to the individual cDNA molecules. One entry per CDR3 protein, called by TCRdb with MiXCR from the 5' RACE reads. This table has about 26,000 distinct CDR3 sequences, approximately 4.1% appearing once. CDR1 and CDR2 from the germline V gene are SNHLY and FYNNEI. The CDR3 sequence is 10 residues long. Trimming pared 3 bases from V and 8 bases from J, leaving 2 bases between. Specimen: whole blood. The chain carries TRBV2 and TRBJ2-1; D gene unclear. The clonotype originates from an adult who was a healthcare worker with PCR-confirmed SARS-CoV-2 infection or an uninfected control (not recorded which). The chain's CDR3 is CASSDYEQFF. In nucleotides, the CDR3 is TGTGCCAGCAGTGACTATGAGCAGTTCTTC.